The rows below give T cell receptor beta chains drawn from one sample of a study of Graves' ophthalmopathy and Graves' hyperthyroidism. TCRdb recomputed calls from the multiplex PCR reads with MiXCR, one row per CDR3 protein. This table has over a million distinct CDR3 sequences, around a third appearing once. The sequenced sample consisted of peripheral blood or thyroid tissue (not recorded which). The source of these receptors is an adult man with Graves' hyperthyroidism. The CDR3 runs from the conserved cysteine through the conserved F or W. A D gene is named only where the DNA matches it firmly. Part of the rows lack a size; the others show once, few, many or a class for expanded clones.

v_gene	abundance	j_gene	d_gene	CDR3nt	CDR3aa
TRBV7-9	.	TRBJ2-5	TRBD1	TGCGCCAGCAGCCAACTGGGCAGGGGGAAAGAGACCCAGTACTTC	CASSQLGRGKETQYF
TRBV10-3	.	TRBJ1-1	.	TGTGCCATCAGTGAGCCACGGCGATCGACGAACACTGAAGCTTTCTTT	CAISEPRRSTNTEAFF
TRBV28	few	TRBJ2-7	.	TGTGCCAGCAGTTTAGTACAGACACATTACGAGCAGTACTTC	CASSLVQTHYEQYF
TRBV5-8	few	TRBJ1-2	.	TGTGCCAGCAGCCCAACCGGGGACCTGACTTACTATGGCTACACCTTC	CASSPTGDLTYYGYTF
TRBV10-3	many	TRBJ2-7	TRBD1	TGTGCCATCAGTGAGTCAAGGGGACAGGCCTTCTACGAGCAGTACTTC	CAISESRGQAFYEQYF
TRBV7-3	.	TRBJ2-5	.	TGTGCCAGCAGCTCCGGTGACACCCAAGAGACCCAGTACTTC	CASSSGDTQETQYF
TRBV20-1	.	TRBJ1-6	.	TGCAGTTCCTATAATTCACCCCTCCACTTT	CSSYNSPLHF
TRBV29-1	.	TRBJ1-1	.	TGCAGCGTTGAGCCTGGGGGGGGTTGGCAAGCTTTCTTT	CSVEPGGGWQAFF
TRBV29-1	few	TRBJ1-2	.	TGCAGCTTAGTGCCCGGGCCCTATGGCTACACCTTC	CSLVPGPYGYTF
TRBV7-6	.	TRBJ2-2	.	TGTGCCAGCAGCTTAGTGTACGGGGAGCTGTTTTTT	CASSLVYGELFF
TRBV7-9	few	TRBJ2-7	TRBD2	TGTGCCAGCAGACTAGCGGGGGGCTATAAGCAGTACTTC	CASRLAGGYKQYF
TRBV14	.	TRBJ2-7	.	TGTGCCAGCAGCCAAGTTCTGCTCGGGGAGCAGTACTTC	CASSQVLLGEQYF
TRBV6-5	.	TRBJ1-2	TRBD1	TGTGCCAGCAGTGACGACAGTTGGGACAGGGGGAATGGCTACACCTTC	CASSDDSWDRGNGYTF
TRBV7-8	few	TRBJ2-7	TRBD1	TGTGCCAGCAGGTCGACCGGACAGGGGGCGGATGAGCAGTACTTC	CASRSTGQGADEQYF
TRBV7-7	many	TRBJ2-2	.	TGTGCCAGCAGCGCGAAACAGGATAACACCGGGGAGCTGTTTTTT	CASSAKQDNTGELFF
TRBV10-3	few	TRBJ1-1	TRBD1	TGTGCCAGCAGTCTCATCAGGAGGGACAGGGGAGCCACTGAAGCTTTCTTT	CASSLIRRDRGATEAFF
TRBV7-9	many	TRBJ1-5	.	TGTGCCAGCAGCTTGGACACAATAAATAGCAATCAGCCCCAGCATTTT	CASSLDTINSNQPQHF
TRBV10-2	few	TRBJ1-6	.	TGCGCCAGCAGGGGCGCGGGGAACTATTCACCCCTCCACTTT	CASRGAGNYSPLHF
TRBV19	few	TRBJ1-2	.	TGTGCCAGTAGCCCCAGGAACGGCGGCTACACCTTC	CASSPRNGGYTF
TRBV15	many	TRBJ2-6	.	TGTGCCACCAGCAGAGAAGGACACGTCTCTGGGGCCAACGTCCTGACTTTC	CATSREGHVSGANVLTF